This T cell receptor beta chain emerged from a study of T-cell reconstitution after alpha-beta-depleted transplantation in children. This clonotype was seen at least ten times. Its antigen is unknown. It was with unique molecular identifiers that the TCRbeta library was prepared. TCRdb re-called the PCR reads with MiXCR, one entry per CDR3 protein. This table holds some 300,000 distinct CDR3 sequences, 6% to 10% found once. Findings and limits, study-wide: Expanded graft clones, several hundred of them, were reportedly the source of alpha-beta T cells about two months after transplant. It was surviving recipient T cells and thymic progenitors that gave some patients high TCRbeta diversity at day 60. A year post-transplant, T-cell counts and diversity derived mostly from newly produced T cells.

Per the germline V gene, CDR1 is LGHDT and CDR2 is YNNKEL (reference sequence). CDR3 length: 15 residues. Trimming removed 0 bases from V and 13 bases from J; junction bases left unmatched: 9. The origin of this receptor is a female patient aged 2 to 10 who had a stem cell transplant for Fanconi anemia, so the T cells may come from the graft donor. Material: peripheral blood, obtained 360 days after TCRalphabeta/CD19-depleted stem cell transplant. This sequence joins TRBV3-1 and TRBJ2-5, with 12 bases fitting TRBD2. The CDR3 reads CASSQETLLAGGSYF. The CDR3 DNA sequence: TGTGCCAGCAGCCAAGAGACCCTACTAGCGGGGGGATCGTACTTC.